This T cell receptor (beta chain) was documented in a study of cytomegalovirus exposure and HLA in healthy donors. Whole-study results and caveats: Reported performance of the classifier showed diagnosis of cytomegalovirus status with high specificity and sensitivity.

PCR amplification relied on 60 Vbeta primers (plus 13 Jbeta primers). Authors' data handling: Around 11 million shared chains were among the roughly 80 million unique TCR beta chains that a later analysis counted. Repertoires were generated with immunoSEQ multiplex PCR, while TCRdb's copy carries only in-frame clones and drops some. D and trimming come from the DNA, and the V and J calls and clone size come from that table. The sample has 100,000 to 150,000 clones; 8.5% to 9% are singletons. The CDR3 has 15 residues. Germline V gene data show CDR1 as SGHNT and CDR2 as YYREEE (reference sequence). V lost 0 bases, J lost 2 bases, and 3 bases stayed unmatched. To note about this clone: Its target is not known.

The chain employs TRBV5-4 and TRBJ2-5; 8 nucleotides agree with TRBD1. The origin of this receptor is a middle-aged woman in good health and CMV-seropositive. The sequencing input was PBMCs. The CDR3 sequence: CASSLARGLQETQYF. CDR3 nucleotides: TGTGCCAGCAGCTTGGCCAGGGGGCTACAAGAGACCCAGTACTTC.